Described below is a single T cell receptor (beta chain) sequence and its context. The data were taken from a study of blood T cell repertoires in COVID-19. As for the study in general: Acute and convalescent COVID-19 samples came from the United States, Italy and Spain. T cells, B-cell-depleted T cells, or PBMCs provided the cDNA or gDNA that served as material.

Original methodology: Amplification with reference gene primers provided the estimates of nucleated cell counts. TCRdb keeps only in-frame clones here, not all; method: immunoSEQ multiplex PCR. V and J calls and clone size are given by that table; D and trimming were obtained from the DNA. The sample includes around 220,000 clones, 70% to 90% of them seen just once. Trimming took 1 base from V and 1 from J; bases not matched to a gene: 4. The length of the CDR3 is 16 residues. CDR1 and CDR2 (germline): SGHKS, YYEKEE (reference sequence). The sequence was obtained from a woman aged 50 to 60 with COVID-19, enrolled during active disease. The chain couples TRBV5-5 to TRBJ1-1; 10 bases align to TRBD1. The sequenced material came from peripheral blood. The CDR3 DNA reads as TGTGCCAGCAGCTTGTGGACAGGGGGGAAGAACACTGAAGCTTTCTTT. This gives the protein CASSLWTGGKNTEAFF. Full variable domain (missing parts from reference TRBV5-5 and TRBJ1-1): DAGVTQSPTHLIKTRGQQVTLRCSPISGHKSVSWYQQVLGQGPQFIFQYYEKEERGRGNFPDRFSARQFPNYSSELNVNALLLGDSALYLCASSLWTGGKNTEAFFGQGTRLTVV.